Listed here are 27 T cell receptor beta chains from one sample, sequenced in a study of T cell repertoires in cytomegalovirus infection. TCRdb reprocessed the reads with MiXCR, giving one entry per CDR3 protein. The sample yields a few hundred thousand distinct CDR3 sequences, 15% to 20% seen once. Sequenced: PBMCs. These TCRs come from a human donor in good health (CMV status not recorded). Some clones in this sample may be carry-over from other donors' samples.

The chain employs TRBV10-3 and TRBJ2-1, with TRBD2 identical over 7 bases. V lost 5 bases to trimming and J lost 2 bases; unmatched junction nucleotides: 3. The CDR3 consists of 14 residues. CDR1 ENHRY and CDR2 SYGVKD come from the germline V gene. CDR3 DNA: TGTGCCATCAGTCCAAGCGGGACCTACAATGAGCAGTTCTTC. Encoded protein: CAISPSGTYNEQFF.

This clonotype was picked up a small number of times. The chain couples TRBV29-1 to TRBJ1-1, with D uncertain. This CDR3 is 11 amino acids long. V shed 4 bases and J shed 1 base, with 4 bases lying between them. CDR1 is SQVTM and CDR2 is ANQGSEA in the germline V gene. The CDR3 region is CSVGSNTEAFF. CDR3 in DNA: TGCAGCGTTGGGTCGAACACTGAAGCTTTCTTT.

The genes are TRBV7-8 and TRBJ2-3, with 7 bases fitting TRBD2. This CDR3 is built from 15 residues. CDR1 SGHVS and CDR2 FQNEAQ come from the germline V gene. With 5 bases clipped from V and 6 bases from J, the junction kept 11 bases outside the gene matches. The CDR3 loop is CASSPEAGLRDTQYF. In DNA form, the CDR3 reads TGTGCCAGCAGCCCAGAAGCGGGACTCAGGGATACGCAGTATTTT.

A few counts support this clonotype. The rearrangement uses TRBV19 and TRBJ1-2; tentatively, D is TRBD1 (5 bases). The germline V gene has CDR1 LNHDA and CDR2 SQIVND (reference sequence). The CDR3 is 13 amino acids. V was clipped by 7 bases and J by 8 bases, with 17 bases between them. In nucleotides, the CDR3 is TGTGCCAGTACCAACCGGGGGTTCGGCGGCTACACCTTC. Protein product: CASTNRGFGGYTF.

Worth noting for this clonotype: A much larger clonotype is one base distant, so this may be a read error. This chain uses TRBV2 with TRBJ1-5, with a weak D call TRBD1 (5 bases). This CDR3 has 16 residues. In germline, CDR1 is SNHLY, CDR2 FYNNEI. The CDR3 protein is CASSEGDRYSNRPQHF. The CDR3 nucleotides read TGTGCCAGCAGTGAGGGTGACAGATATAGCAATCGGCCCCAGCATTTT.

Here the CDR3 reads CASSSVPGLAGGPTYEQYF. CDR3 nucleotides: TGTGCCAGCAGTTCCGTCCCGGGACTAGCGGGAGGCCCTACCTACGAGCAGTACTTC. The rearrangement links TRBV12-3 or TRBV12-4 to TRBJ2-7, with 15 nucleotides matching TRBD2. The CDR3 contains 19 residues. V lost 4 bases and J lost 2; bases outside the gene matches: 12.

The rearrangement links TRBV12-3 or TRBV12-4 to TRBJ1-5; no firm D call. V was trimmed by 6 bases and J by 7 bases, leaving 10 bases between them. CDR3 size: 12 residues. CDR3 DNA: TGTGCCAGCAGCGTACGGAGACAGCCCCAGCATTTT. Translation gives CASSVRRQPQHF.

This clonotype has ten or more counts. This sequence joins TRBV28 and TRBJ1-5; 8 bases agree with TRBD1. With V trimmed by 9 bases and J by 5 bases, 6 bases remained unmatched. Germline lookup yields CDR1 MDHEN and CDR2 SYDVKM. The CDR3 consists of 13 residues. CDR3 nucleotides: TGTGCCAGTACCGGACAGGGATATCAGCCCCAGCATTTT. Encoded protein: CASTGQGYQPQHF.

This rearrangement joins TRBV29-1 to TRBJ1-2, with D uncertain. Trimming took 0 bases from V and 11 from J, leaving 10 bases between them. Germline loops: CDR1 SQVTM, CDR2 ANQGSEA. The CDR3 length is 11 residues. This CDR3 reads CSVEDRAMYTF. In nucleotides, the CDR3 is TGCAGCGTTGAAGACAGAGCCATGTACACCTTC.

This clonotype was counted at least ten times. The chain is built from TRBV7-2 and TRBJ2-3, with D possibly TRBD1 on 6 matching bases. Germline values: CDR1 SGHTA, CDR2 FQGNSA. Trimming left V 3 bases short and J 0 bases short, with 10 bases between. The CDR3 runs 15 residues. The CDR3, as DNA: TGTGCCAGCAGCTTTGGGGACACCAGCACAGATACGCAGTATTTT. This gives the protein CASSFGDTSTDTQYF.

This clonotype was counted at least ten times. This chain joins TRBV7-2 and TRBJ2-3; D uncertain. The CDR3 contains 14 residues. CDR1 is SGHTA and CDR2 is FQGNSA in the germline V gene. The V end lost 5 bases, the J end lost 0 bases, and 9 bases lay between the germline ends. The CDR3 bases are TGTGCCAGCAGCCCGGAAACTAGCACAGATACGCAGTATTTT. This sequence encodes CASSPETSTDTQYF.

The table lists this clonotype with a few counts. The chain joins TRBV11-2 to TRBJ2-5; D remains ambiguous. CDR3 size: 15 residues. V was pared by 0 bases and J by 5 bases, with 13 bases between. CDR1 is SGHAT, CDR2 FQNNGV, per germline. The DNA for the CDR3 is TGTGCCAGCAGCTTAGATCCCCCGGTCTGGGAGACCCAGTACTTC. Amino acid sequence: CASSLDPPVWETQYF.

This clonotype was recorded a few times. This chain joins TRBV20-1 and TRBJ2-7; D is undetermined. V was pared by 5 bases and J by 0 bases, with 14 bases between. Germline V gives CDR1 DFQATT, CDR2 SNEGSKA (reference sequence). The CDR3 runs to 14 residues. Here the CDR3 DNA reads TGCAGTGCTTCTCCTCCCCTGAGCTCCTACGAGCAGTACTTC. Its protein product is CSASPPLSSYEQYF.

Note on this clonotype: The junction differs from germline at one of its ends, possibly a read error. The V call is TRBV20-1, the J call TRBJ2-1; D remains ambiguous. The germline V gene has CDR1 DFQATT and CDR2 SNEGSKA (reference sequence). The CDR3 contains 15 residues. The CDR3 sequence: CSARFKGSSYNELFF. The CDR3 DNA sequence: TGCAGTGCTAGGTTCAAAGGGTCCTCCTACAATGAGCTGTTCTTC.

This clonotype occurred many times. This rearrangement joins TRBV7-2 to TRBJ1-1; D is undetermined. The germline gives CDR1 SGHTA, CDR2 FQGNSA. The ends were cut back, 1 base at V and 1 base at J, with 7 bases in the middle. This CDR3 spans 14 amino acids. This CDR3 is CASSLGPGNTEAFF. The CDR3 nucleotides read TGTGCCAGCAGCTTAGGTCCGGGGAACACTGAAGCTTTCTTT.

This clonotype was detected ten times or more. This chain joins TRBV12-3 or TRBV12-4 and TRBJ1-1; D is unclear. The V gene lost 1 base and the J gene lost 6 bases, with 9 bases spanning the gap. The CDR3 has 13 residues. CDR3: CASSLGLRPEAFF. The CDR3 nucleotides read TGTGCCAGCAGTTTAGGATTACGTCCTGAAGCTTTCTTT.

Here the CDR3 DNA reads TGCAGTGCCAGGGGGAGGACGACCCAGTACTTC. Protein sequence: CSARGRTTQYF. The gene calls are TRBV20-1 and TRBJ2-5, with a tentative D call TRBD1 (7 bases). The germline CDR1 and CDR2 sequences are DFQATT and SNEGSKA (reference sequence). The ends were cut back, 6 bases at V and 7 bases at J, with 12 bases in the middle. This CDR3 comprises 11 residues.

This clonotype occurred many times. In DNA form, the CDR3 reads TGTGCCAGCAGCTTGGGGCCGCTCGAAAAACTGTTTTTT. The encoded protein is CASSLGPLEKLFF. The V and J genes are TRBV7-2 and TRBJ1-4, with a weak D call TRBD1 (5 bases). The CDR3 loop spans 13 amino acids. Trimming removed 3 bases at V and 8 bases at J, with 10 bases between. Germline loops: CDR1 SGHTA, CDR2 FQGNSA.

The chain recombines TRBV19 with TRBJ1-5; tentatively, D is TRBD1 (5 bases). Germline CDR1 LNHDA, CDR2 SQIVND (reference sequence). The CDR3 sequence is 13 residues long. The V gene lost 7 bases and the J gene lost 5 bases, with 12 bases spanning the gap. The CDR3 loop reads CASTPTRDQPQHF. The CDR3 DNA reads TGTGCCAGTACCCCGACCAGGGATCAGCCCCAGCATTTT. The full variable domain, its missing parts supplied by reference TRBV19 and TRBJ1-5, is DGGITQSPKYLFRKEGQNVTLSCEQNLNHDAMYWYRQDPGQGLRLIYYSQIVNDFQKGDIAEGYSVSREKKESFPLTVTSAQKNPTAFYLCASTPTRDQPQHFGDGTRLSIL.

Here the CDR3 DNA reads TGCGCCAGCAGCCCAGGGCCTTGGGACTACGAGCAGTACTTC. Its protein is CASSPGPWDYEQYF. This chain joins TRBV4-1 and TRBJ2-7, with D perhaps TRBD1 (5 bases). The CDR3 is 14 residues long. V shed 4 bases and J shed 3 bases, with 13 bases lying between them. In germline, CDR1 is MGHRA, CDR2 YSYEKL.

This clonotype has more than one count but fewer than ten. The rearrangement uses TRBV28 and TRBJ1-5; D ambiguous. The CDR3 contains 17 residues. Trimming shortened V by 3 bases and J by 1 base, and 16 bases separated the two germline ends. Germline CDR1 and CDR2: MDHEN and SYDVKM. In DNA form, the CDR3 reads TGTGCCAGCAGTTTGGTAGTCCCGAGCTCGAGCAATCAGCCCCAGCATTTT. Its protein is CASSLVVPSSSNQPQHF.

This clonotype showed up just a few times. V usage is TRBV6-6 and J usage is TRBJ2-1, with 8 nucleotides matching TRBD1. V gave up 2 bases and J gave up 6 bases; unmatched junction bases: 3. In germline, CDR1 is MNHNY, CDR2 SVGAGI (reference sequence). This CDR3 contains 14 residues. CDR3 DNA: TGTGCCAGCAGTTACAGGGACAGGCGCAATGAGCAGTTCTTC. Amino acid sequence: CASSYRDRRNEQFF.

CDR3 nucleotide sequence: TGTGCCAGCAGCGATAGGACCAGAGGGGGCCCCTATGGCTACACCTTC. It yields the protein CASSDRTRGGPYGYTF. This chain connects TRBV5-4 to TRBJ1-2; 7 positions agree with TRBD1. The junction had 13 bases not matched to a gene; V was cut back by 4 bases and J by 4 bases. The CDR3 runs to 16 residues. CDR1 and CDR2 (germline): SGHNT, YYREEE (reference sequence).

This clonotype was seen more than once but under ten times. This chain joins TRBV7-9 and TRBJ2-3; D not resolved. Per the germline V gene, CDR1 is SEHNR and CDR2 is FQNEAQ (reference sequence). This CDR3 has 15 amino acids. Trimming shortened V by 1 base and J by 2 bases, and 10 bases separated the two germline ends. CDR3 loop: CASSLVMSLTDTQYF. For the CDR3, the DNA is TGTGCCAGCAGCTTAGTGATGAGTCTCACAGATACGCAGTATTTT.

This clonotype was observed many times. The chain recombines TRBV7-2 with TRBJ2-1; the D gene is possibly TRBD2 (5 bases). The CDR3 totals 12 residues. Germline CDR1 and CDR2: SGHTA and FQGNSA. Trimming removed 5 bases at V and 10 bases at J, with 12 bases between. CDR3 bases: TGTGCCAGCAGCACCCTAGCTCACGAGCAGTTCTTC. Its translation: CASSTLAHEQFF.

The table lists this clonotype with a count of one. The V and J genes are TRBV19 and TRBJ2-2; D is tentatively TRBD1 or TRBD2 (5 bases each). CDR3 size: 15 residues. Germline V CDR1 and CDR2: LNHDA, SQIVND (reference sequence). Trimming cost V 7 bases and J 1 base, with 13 bases left between them. CDR3 loop: CASKGFGGNTGELFF. Written as DNA, the CDR3 is TGTGCCAGTAAGGGGTTCGGAGGGAACACCGGGGAGCTGTTTTTT. Combining the CDR3 with reference TRBV19 and TRBJ2-2 gives the whole variable domain DGGITQSPKYLFRKEGQNVTLSCEQNLNHDAMYWYRQDPGQGLRLIYYSQIVNDFQKGDIAEGYSVSREKKESFPLTVTSAQKNPTAFYLCASKGFGGNTGELFFGEGSRLTVL.

The chain has TRBV12-3 or TRBV12-4 and TRBJ1-3, with D perhaps matching TRBD1 (6 bases). V lost 6 bases to trimming and J lost 4 bases, with 16 bases between them. This CDR3 is built from 15 residues. The CDR3: CASSRFGTTGNTIYF. The CDR3 DNA sequence: TGTGCCAGCAGCCGATTTGGGACAACCGGAAACACCATATATTTT.